The 32 T cell receptor beta chains reported below all come from one sample, sequenced in a study of cytomegalovirus exposure and HLA in healthy donors. The PCR ran on 60 Vbeta and 13 Jbeta primers. Measured with immunoSEQ multiplex PCR; TCRdb has only the in-frame clones, and not every one. Here the sample spans fewer than 65,000 clones, approximately 76% being singletons. Sequenced: PBMCs. The receptors here all came from a man aged 50 to 60 in good health and CMV-seronegative.

In DNA form, the CDR3 reads TGTGCCAGCAGCGTAGGTTTGCGGACGAACACCGGGGAGCTGTTTTTT. It is translated as CASSVGLRTNTGELFF. This chain joins TRBV9 and TRBJ2-2, with D hard to call. The CDR3 is 16 residues long. Trimming pared 0 bases from V and 0 bases from J, leaving 9 bases between. Germline loops: CDR1 SGDLS, CDR2 YYNGEE.

A few counts support this clone. V gene TRBV5-5 combines with J gene TRBJ1-1; TRBD1 might be the D (5 bases). Trimming took off 7 bases at V and 5 bases at J, with 18 bases between the two ends. The CDR3 spans 14 residues. Per the germline V gene, CDR1 is SGHKS and CDR2 is YYEKEE (reference sequence). The DNA of the CDR3 is TGTGCCAGCTTGGGGTCAGGGATGGGGACTGAAGCTTTCTTT. Amino acid sequence: CASLGSGMGTEAFF.

V usage is TRBV7-2 and J usage is TRBJ2-7; 9 positions match TRBD1. This CDR3 has 17 residues. Unmatched junction bases numbered 9, after V lost 1 base and J lost 2 bases. CDR1 is SGHTA and CDR2 is FQGNSA in the germline V gene. CDR3 region: CASSLDRGPLVTYEQYF. CDR3 nucleotides: TGTGCCAGCAGCTTAGACAGGGGGCCGCTAGTGACCTACGAGCAGTACTTC.

The gene calls are TRBV5-5 and TRBJ2-2; 8 nucleotides align to TRBD1. Per germline, CDR1 SGHKS and CDR2 YYEKEE (reference sequence). This CDR3 comprises 18 residues. After removal of 4 bases from V and 6 bases from J, the junction contained 17 bases not matched to a gene. CDR3 sequence reads: CASSLLLKRTGFPGELFF. The CDR3, as DNA: TGTGCCAGCAGCCTGCTCCTCAAGAGGACAGGGTTCCCCGGGGAGCTGTTTTTT.

This clone was found a few times. This sequence joins TRBV9 and TRBJ2-3; perhaps TRBD2 as D (7 bases). The V and J ends lost 3 bases and 4 bases respectively, with 15 bases between them. CDR1 SGDLS and CDR2 YYNGEE come from the germline V gene. The CDR3 totals 15 residues. The CDR3 DNA reads TGTGCCAGCAGCGCCCGTGGGGGGGCCTCAGATACGCAGTATTTT. It is translated as CASSARGGASDTQYF.

The V gene is TRBV5-1, the J gene TRBJ2-7; the D gene is possibly TRBD2 (7 bases). Trimming cost V 9 bases and J 5 bases, with 24 bases left between them. This CDR3 spans 15 amino acids. Germline lookup yields CDR1 SGHRS and CDR2 YFSETQ. The CDR3 sequence is CATRKGGSSLNEQYF. The CDR3 DNA reads as TGCGCCACCAGAAAGGGGGGGTCGTCGCTAAACGAGCAGTACTTC. The full variable domain, its missing parts supplied by reference TRBV5-1 and TRBJ2-7, is KAGVTQTPRYLIKTRGQQVTLSCSPISGHRSVSWYQQTPGQGLQFLFEYFSETQRNKGNFPGRFSGRQFSNSRSEMNVSTLELGDSALYLCATRKGGSSLNEQYFGPGTRLTVT.

The chain employs TRBV2 and TRBJ1-6; TRBD1 agrees at 8 bases. V dropped 6 bases and J dropped 7; count of bases not matched to a gene: 8. The germline CDR1 and CDR2 sequences are SNHLY and FYNNEI. The CDR3 length is 15 residues. This chain's CDR3 is CASRADRAYNSPLHF. CDR3 DNA: TGTGCCAGCAGAGCGGACAGGGCTTACAATTCACCCCTCCACTTT.

The chain has TRBV6-5 and TRBJ1-3; weak D call: TRBD1 (6 bases). CDR1 is MNHEY, CDR2 SVGAGI, per germline. The V end lost 6 bases, the J end lost 3 bases, and 15 bases lay between the germline ends. The CDR3 is 15 amino acids. CDR3 sequence reads: CASRRGGALGNTIYF. The CDR3 nucleotides are TGTGCCAGCAGGAGAGGGGGGGCCCTTGGAAACACCATATATTTT.

This clone was seen a few times. The V call is TRBV2, the J call TRBJ2-3; D perhaps matches TRBD1 (6 bases). V lost 6 bases and J 2 bases, leaving 15 bases between the germline ends. The CDR3 has 15 amino acids. Germline V CDR1 and CDR2: SNHLY, FYNNEI. CDR3 amino acids: CASRPGQLNTDTQYF. CDR3 DNA: TGTGCCAGCAGACCTGGACAGCTTAACACAGATACGCAGTATTTT.

The V gene is TRBV6-6, the J gene TRBJ2-7; tentative D call: TRBD2 (5 bases). CDR1 is MNHNY, CDR2 SVGAGI, per germline (reference sequence). The length of the CDR3 is 14 residues. Trimming removed 4 bases at V and 6 bases at J, with 16 bases between. DNA for the CDR3: TGTGCCAGCAGTTCCACCCGCATAGGAGGCGAGCAGTACTTC. Translating gives CASSSTRIGGEQYF.

This clone was counted a single time. This chain connects TRBV9 to TRBJ2-7, with TRBD2 matching over 7 bases. The V gene end was trimmed by 4 bases and the J gene end by 7 bases; junction bases not matched to a gene: 5. CDR1 is SGDLS, CDR2 YYNGEE, per germline. This CDR3 comprises 12 residues. CDR3 sequence reads: CASSQWGGEQYF. In DNA form, the CDR3 reads TGTGCCAGCAGCCAGTGGGGGGGGGAGCAGTACTTC.

This clone was found a few times. This sequence joins TRBV6-5 and TRBJ2-7; no firm D call. From germline, CDR1 is MNHEY and CDR2 SVGAGI. The ends were cut back, 8 bases at V and 3 bases at J, with 20 bases in the middle. The length of the CDR3 is 15 residues. CDR3 coding DNA: TGTGCCAGCCGTCCCAAATTAACAGTCCTCTACGAGCAGTACTTC. Amino acid sequence: CASRPKLTVLYEQYF.

Note on this clone: At the DNA level, this CDR3 is encoded by other sequences in the same sample as well. This rearrangement joins TRBV5-5 to TRBJ1-2, with 9 positions matching TRBD1. With 0 bases clipped from V and 5 bases from J, the junction kept 5 bases outside the gene matches. From germline, CDR1 is SGHKS and CDR2 YYEKEE (reference sequence). The CDR3 is 15 residues long. CDR3 protein: CASSLGDRVVYGYTF. The DNA of the CDR3 is TGTGCCAGCAGCTTGGGGGACAGGGTAGTATATGGCTACACCTTC.

V is TRBV18 and J is TRBJ1-5; TRBD1 matches at 8 bases. The junction had 12 bases not matched to a gene; V was cut back by 6 bases and J by 2 bases. The germline V gene encodes CDR1 KGHSH and CDR2 LQKENI. This CDR3 comprises 17 residues. The CDR3 here is CASSIKGQGGGNQPQHF. The CDR3 bases are TGTGCCAGCTCGATCAAAGGACAGGGAGGAGGCAATCAGCCCCAGCATTTT. Full variable domain (rest looked up from reference TRBV18 and TRBJ1-5): NAGVMQNPRHLVRRRGQEARLRCSPMKGHSHVYWYRQLPEEGLKFMVYLQKENIIDESGMPKERFSAEFPKEGPSILRIQQVVRGDSAAYFCASSIKGQGGGNQPQHFGDGTRLSIL.

The chain employs TRBV11-3 and TRBJ2-1; maybe TRBD1 (5 bases). V lost 3 bases and J lost 4, with 13 bases in between. This CDR3 spans 15 amino acids. In germline, CDR1 is SGHNT, CDR2 YENEEA. The CDR3 loop is CASSLDKKLYNEQFF. The DNA of the CDR3 is TGTGCCAGCAGCTTGGACAAAAAATTATACAATGAGCAGTTCTTC.

V usage is TRBV7-9 and J usage is TRBJ1-2; D perhaps matches TRBD1 (5 bases). Trimming stripped 3 bases from V and 3 bases from J, with 11 bases between. Germline V lookup: CDR1 SEHNR, CDR2 FQNEAQ (reference sequence). The CDR3 covers 14 residues. CDR3 residues: CASSFGREDYGYTF. The CDR3 DNA reads TGTGCCAGCAGCTTTGGCAGGGAGGACTATGGCTACACCTTC.

On this clone itself: This is likely an artifact of a read error, given a far larger clone one base away. The same CDR3 also results from other DNA sequences found in this sample. The chain recombines TRBV6-4 with TRBJ2-1, with 9 bases that match TRBD2. Germline V gene data show CDR1 as MRHNA and CDR2 as SNTAGT. The CDR3 has 15 residues. The CDR3 DNA reads as TGCGCCAGCAGTGACTCGGGCAGCGGGGGGAATGAGCAGTTCTTC. This encodes CASSDSGSGGNEQFF.

This clone was detected once. V and J are TRBV11-3 and TRBJ2-1, with 9 bases fitting TRBD2. The CDR3 spans 18 residues. V dropped 1 base and J dropped 5; count of bases not matched to a gene: 12. Germline CDR1 SGHNT, CDR2 YENEEA. The CDR3 spells CASSLVLTSGPPHNEQFF. The CDR3 nucleotides read TGTGCCAGCAGCTTAGTCCTAACTAGCGGGCCTCCCCACAATGAGCAGTTCTTC.

This sequence joins TRBV19 and TRBJ1-1; D is unclear. This CDR3 region has 14 residues. Trimming shortened V by 8 bases and J by 1 base, and 14 bases separated the two germline ends. Per the germline V gene, CDR1 is LNHDA and CDR2 is SQIVND (reference sequence). The CDR3 DNA reads TGTGCCAGTTTGGTCCTAGGCGGGAACACTGAAGCTTTCTTT. This translates into CASLVLGGNTEAFF.

The chain is built from TRBV5-6 and TRBJ1-6, with D uncertain. The CDR3 has 17 residues. Germline V gene data show CDR1 as SGHDT and CDR2 as YYEEEE. Trimming left V 4 bases short and J 4 bases short, with 18 bases between. CDR3 sequence reads: CASSLVEGALYNSPLHF. CDR3 nucleotides: TGTGCCAGCAGCCTTGTAGAGGGTGCCCTATATAATTCACCCCTCCACTTT.

This clone was observed a single time. The rearrangement joins TRBV5-6 to TRBJ1-1; 10 positions match TRBD1. Trimming cost V 1 base and J 4 bases; bases outside gene matches: 1. Germline V gene data show CDR1 as SGHDT and CDR2 as YYEEEE. The length of the CDR3 is 14 residues. CDR3 nucleotide sequence: TGTGCCAGCAGCTTGTGGACAGGGGGCACTGAAGCTTTCTTT. Protein sequence: CASSLWTGGTEAFF.

The V and J genes are TRBV16 and TRBJ1-2, with 7 bases lining up with TRBD1. The germline V gene encodes CDR1 KGHSY and CDR2 FQNENV. V trimming: 4 bases; J trimming: 8 bases; junction bases outside the gene matches: 10. The CDR3 is made up of 14 amino acids. CDR3: CASSPSRQGSGYTF. In nucleotides, the CDR3 is TGTGCCAGCAGCCCGAGCCGACAGGGAAGCGGCTACACCTTC.

The J gene is TRBJ2-7, the V gene TRBV19; 8 bases line up with TRBD2. The CDR3 loop spans 15 amino acids. Germline-derived CDR1 and CDR2 are LNHDA and SQIVND (reference sequence). The V gene end was trimmed by 3 bases and the J gene end by 6 bases; junction bases not matched to a gene: 10. In DNA form, the CDR3 reads TGTGCCAGTAGTATCGGGGGGGCTAGGATCAGCGAGCAGTACTTC. Amino acids: CASSIGGARISEQYF.

The chain carries TRBV21-1 and TRBJ1-2; whether TRBD1, the table's D call, matches the DNA was not checked. TRBV21-1 represents a pseudogene. CDR3 length: 14 residues. The CDR3 region is CAGRGPDSTYGYTF. Here the CDR3 DNA reads TGTGCCGGACGAGGACCGGACAGCACCTATGGCTACACCTTC.

This clone was detected a few times. At one end the junction does not follow the germline gene, possibly because of a read error. V and J are TRBV7-9 and TRBJ2-2; 7 bases match TRBD1. CDR1 is SEHNR and CDR2 is FQNEAQ in the germline V gene (reference sequence). There are 17 residues in the CDR3. The CDR3 here is CSSSLASGQAYTGELFF. The CDR3 DNA is TGTTCCAGCAGCTTAGCGTCAGGACAGGCATACACCGGGGAGCTGTTTTTT.

V is TRBV5-1 and J is TRBJ1-6; 7 bases match TRBD1. The CDR3 is made up of 14 amino acids. Germline V CDR1 and CDR2: SGHRS, YFSETQ. V lost 9 bases to trimming and J lost 2 bases; unmatched junction nucleotides: 5. The CDR3 loop reads CANRDRAYNSPLHF. Written as DNA, the CDR3 is TGCGCCAACCGAGACAGGGCCTATAATTCACCCCTCCACTTT.

This clone was detected only a few times. This chain joins TRBV30 and TRBJ1-5, with a weak D call TRBD1 (6 bases). CDR1 is GTSNPN and CDR2 is SVGIG in the germline V gene (reference sequence). The CDR3 extends over 17 amino acids. Trimming removed 5 bases from V and 1 base from J, with 21 bases in between. CDR3: CAWAAGMGGQSNQPQHF. Written as DNA, the CDR3 is TGTGCCTGGGCGGCGGGTATGGGGGGGCAGAGCAATCAGCCCCAGCATTTT.

This chain uses TRBV27 with TRBJ1-5; a weak D match, TRBD1 (6 bases). The CDR3 contains 19 residues. Germline CDR1 reads MNHEY; CDR2 reads SMNVEV (reference sequence). The V gene lost 5 bases and the J gene lost 9 bases, with 32 bases spanning the gap. The CDR3 sequence: CASSLGAAGDGGFYPPQHF. The CDR3 DNA reads TGTGCCAGCAGTCTGGGGGCGGCAGGGGATGGTGGATTCTATCCGCCCCAGCATTTT.

This clone occurred a few times. The chain recombines TRBV10-3 with TRBJ1-1; perhaps TRBD1 as D (6 bases). The germline CDR1 and CDR2 sequences are ENHRY and SYGVKD. The CDR3 runs to 13 residues. Trimming took 2 bases from V and 6 from J, leaving 10 bases between them. CDR3 sequence: CAISEVDRSEAFF. The CDR3 DNA is TGTGCCATCAGTGAGGTGGACAGATCTGAAGCTTTCTTT.

This clone was counted a few times. The gene calls are TRBV5-6 and TRBJ1-2; D is unresolved. The CDR3 extends over 11 amino acids. Deletions cut 6 bases from V and 6 bases from J, with 9 bases between. CDR1 is SGHDT, CDR2 YYEEEE, per germline. The CDR3 is CASTARDGYTF. CDR3 in DNA: TGTGCCAGCACCGCGAGGGATGGCTACACCTTC.

The V gene is TRBV6-5, the J gene TRBJ1-3; tentatively, D is TRBD1 (6 bases). The V gene's germline CDR1 is MNHEY and CDR2 SVGAGI. V was trimmed by 4 bases and J by 3 bases, leaving 16 bases between them. CDR3 size: 16 residues. The CDR3: CASSSLTGFGGNTIYF. The CDR3 DNA reads as TGTGCCAGCAGTTCCTTGACAGGTTTTGGTGGAAACACCATATATTTT.

The V gene is TRBV27, the J gene TRBJ1-4; 9 bases map to TRBD1. The J segment lost 6 bases and the V segment lost 5 bases, leaving 4 bases of the junction unmatched. Germline CDR1 and CDR2: MNHEY and SMNVEV (reference sequence). This CDR3 contains 14 residues. The CDR3 sequence is CASSPWTGDEKLFF. In DNA, the CDR3 is TGTGCCAGCAGTCCGTGGACAGGGGATGAAAAACTGTTTTTT.